This T cell receptor beta chain was profiled in a study of cytomegalovirus exposure and HLA in healthy donors. Study-level background: Earlier work reported 100 million to 130 million unique TCR beta sequences from approximately 180 million T cells.

Primers included in the PCR were 60 Vbeta and 13 Jbeta primers. Assay: immunoSEQ multiplex PCR; the TCRdb copy retains only in-frame clones and omits some. Of some 180,000 clones listed, 82% were seen once; the top ten hold about 1.6%. Germline V gene sequence: CDR1 MGHDK, CDR2 SYGVNS. Trimming pared 6 bases from V and 4 bases from J, leaving 6 bases between. The CDR3 contains 11 residues. Notes on this clone: Antigen: not known.

The study, taken as a whole, reports: TCR beta V- and J-gene trimming, according to a later analysis, was linked to a missense DCLRE1C variant.

These donors counted as nominally healthy when sampled, but unrecorded immune exposures were likely. The rearrangement links TRBV25-1 to TRBJ1-2, with no clear D. This receptor was identified in a man aged 35-49 years in good health and CMV-seronegative. Material for sequencing was PBMCs. CDR3 nucleotide sequence: TGTGCCAGCAGGTCCAGCTATGGCTACACCTTC. The encoded protein is CASRSSYGYTF.